This T cell receptor (beta chain) appears in the sequencing data of a study of cytomegalovirus exposure and HLA in healthy donors. Study-wide findings and caveats: With later analysis, a missense DCLRE1C variant became linked to TCR beta V- and J-gene trimming.

The CDR3 contains 15 residues. Germline V gene sequence: CDR1 SGHRS, CDR2 YFSETQ. V gave up 0 bases and J gave up 3 bases; unmatched junction bases: 3. For this clone: Its target is unknown.

13 Jbeta primers and 60 Vbeta primers were used for the PCR. Repertoires were generated with immunoSEQ multiplex PCR, while TCRdb's copy carries only in-frame clones and drops some. Of 100,000 to 150,000 clones in the sample, roughly 76% were seen once. The sequence derives from a woman in her forties or fifties in good health and CMV-seronegative. The sequenced material came from PBMCs. This sequence joins TRBV5-1 and TRBJ2-1; 7 nucleotides match TRBD2. CDR3 protein: CASSLAASGYNEQFF. The CDR3 coding sequence is TGCGCCAGCAGCTTGGCGGCTAGCGGCTACAATGAGCAGTTCTTC.